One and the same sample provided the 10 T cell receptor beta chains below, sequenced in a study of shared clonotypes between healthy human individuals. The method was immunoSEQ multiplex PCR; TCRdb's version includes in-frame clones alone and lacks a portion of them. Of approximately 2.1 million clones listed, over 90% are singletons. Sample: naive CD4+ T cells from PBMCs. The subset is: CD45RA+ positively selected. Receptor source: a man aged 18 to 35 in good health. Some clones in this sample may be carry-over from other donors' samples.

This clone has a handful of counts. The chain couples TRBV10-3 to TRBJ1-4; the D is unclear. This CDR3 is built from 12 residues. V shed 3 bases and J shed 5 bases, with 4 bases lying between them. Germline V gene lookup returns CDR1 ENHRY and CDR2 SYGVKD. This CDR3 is CAISDQNEKLFF. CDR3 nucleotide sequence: TGTGCCATCAGTGACCAAAATGAAAAACTGTTTTTT.

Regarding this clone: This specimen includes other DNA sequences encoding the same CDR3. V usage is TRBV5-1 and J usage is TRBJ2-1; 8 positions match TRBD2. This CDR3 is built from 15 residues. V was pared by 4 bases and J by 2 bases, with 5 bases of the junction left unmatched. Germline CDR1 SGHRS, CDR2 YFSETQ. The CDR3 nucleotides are TGCGCCAGCAGCCCGAGCGGGAGTACCTACAATGAGCAGTTCTTC. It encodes CASSPSGSTYNEQFF.

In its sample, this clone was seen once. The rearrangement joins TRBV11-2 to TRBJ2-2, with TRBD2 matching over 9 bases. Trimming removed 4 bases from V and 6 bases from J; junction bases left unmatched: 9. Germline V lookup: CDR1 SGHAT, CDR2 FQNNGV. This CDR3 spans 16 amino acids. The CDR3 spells CASSSRWLAGSGELFF. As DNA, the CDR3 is TGTGCCAGCAGCTCTAGATGGCTAGCGGGATCCGGGGAGCTGTTTTTT.

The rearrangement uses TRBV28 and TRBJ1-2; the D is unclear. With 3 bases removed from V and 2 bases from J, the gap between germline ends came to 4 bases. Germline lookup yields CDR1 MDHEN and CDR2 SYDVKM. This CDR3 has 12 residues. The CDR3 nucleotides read TGTGCCAGCAGTTTTCTGAACTATGGCTACACCTTC. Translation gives CASSFLNYGYTF.

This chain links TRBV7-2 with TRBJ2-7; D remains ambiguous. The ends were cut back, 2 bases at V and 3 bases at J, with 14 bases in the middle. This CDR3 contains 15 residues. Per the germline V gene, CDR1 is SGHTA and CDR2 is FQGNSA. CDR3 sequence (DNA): TGTGCCAGCAGCTTACCCGCTCTGCCGCTCTACGAGCAGTACTTC. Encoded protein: CASSLPALPLYEQYF.

As DNA, the CDR3 is TGCGCCAGCAGCTTTTCGACGGGGGCAGCGACGAACACTGAAGCTTTCTTT. As protein: CASSFSTGAATNTEAFF. V gene TRBV5-1 combines with J gene TRBJ1-1; D perhaps matches TRBD1 (6 bases). V was cut by 2 bases and J by 1 base, with 18 bases left in between. From germline, CDR1 is SGHRS and CDR2 YFSETQ. The CDR3 loop spans 17 amino acids.

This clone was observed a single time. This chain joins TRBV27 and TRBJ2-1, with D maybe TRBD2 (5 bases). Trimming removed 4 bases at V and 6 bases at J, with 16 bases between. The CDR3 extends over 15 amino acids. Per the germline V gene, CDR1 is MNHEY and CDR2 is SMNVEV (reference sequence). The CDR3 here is CASSSLGRSLNEQFF. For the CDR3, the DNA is TGTGCCAGCAGTTCATTAGGGAGATCCCTCAATGAGCAGTTCTTC.

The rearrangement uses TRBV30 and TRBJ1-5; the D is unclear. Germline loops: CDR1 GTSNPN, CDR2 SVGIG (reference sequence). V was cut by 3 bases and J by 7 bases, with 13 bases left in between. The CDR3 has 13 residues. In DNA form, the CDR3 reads TGTGCCTGGAGCCCTTCCCCAAGGCAGCCCCAGCATTTT. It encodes CAWSPSPRQPQHF.

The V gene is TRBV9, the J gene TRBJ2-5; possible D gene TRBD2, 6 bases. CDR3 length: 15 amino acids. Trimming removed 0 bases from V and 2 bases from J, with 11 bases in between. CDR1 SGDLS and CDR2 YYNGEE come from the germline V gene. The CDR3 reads CASSVEGTEQETQYF. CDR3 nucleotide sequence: TGTGCCAGCAGCGTAGAGGGGACTGAACAAGAGACCCAGTACTTC.

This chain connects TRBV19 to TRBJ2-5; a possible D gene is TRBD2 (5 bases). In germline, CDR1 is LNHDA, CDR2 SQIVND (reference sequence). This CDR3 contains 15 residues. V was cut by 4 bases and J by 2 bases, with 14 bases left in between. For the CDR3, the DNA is TGTGCCAGTAGTACAACGCGGACTCTACAAGAGACCCAGTACTTC. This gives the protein CASSTTRTLQETQYF.